The rows below give T cell receptor beta chains drawn from one sample of a study of cytomegalovirus exposure and HLA in healthy donors. The assay was immunoSEQ multiplex PCR, and TCRdb's table has in-frame clones only and misses some. The sample contains 100,000 to 120,000 clones, more than 75% of which appear only once. The sample was PBMCs. These receptors were taken from a woman aged 25 to 39 in good health and CMV-seropositive. Each CDR3 is given without its conserved first and last residue. A D gene is named only where the DNA matches it firmly.

cdr3_aa,j_call,v_call,d_call
ASSQEGRGTEAF,TRBJ1-1,TRBV4-3,-
ASSGQELGEQY,TRBJ2-7,TRBV5-6,TRBD1
SVERQAISYNEQF,TRBJ2-1,TRBV29-1,-
ASSRGTKVETQY,TRBJ2-5,TRBV7-9,-
ASSMATGGYEQY,TRBJ2-7,TRBV19,TRBD1
ASTDLGRGGLSYNEQF,TRBJ2-1,TRBV5-4,TRBD2
ASSRQGAGGYT,TRBJ1-2,TRBV7-2,TRBD1
ASSPHRDYGYT,TRBJ1-2,TRBV27,-
ASRRTGGHEQY,TRBJ2-7,TRBV6-5,TRBD1
ASGLTGNQPQH,TRBJ1-5,TRBV2,-
ASSIVAQQNTEAF,TRBJ1-1,TRBV19,-
AWNSGLAGASEQF,TRBJ2-1,TRBV30,TRBD2
ASSGSTSGDQETQY,TRBJ2-5,TRBV9,TRBD2
ASSPLEEEGYT,TRBJ1-2,TRBV18,-
ASSVRTSGGTGTDTQY,TRBJ2-3,TRBV9,TRBD2
ASSQESGPSRGEQF,TRBJ2-1,TRBV4-2,-
ASSYSGAAGEAF,TRBJ1-1,TRBV6-6,-
SVDGRPTDTQY,TRBJ2-3,TRBV29-1,-
ASSDQGQREQY,TRBJ2-7,TRBV2,TRBD1
ALLRTGGGYT,TRBJ1-2,TRBV30,TRBD1
ASSDRFGGANVLT,TRBJ2-6,TRBV9,-
ASSPQGNLNTEAF,TRBJ1-1,TRBV18,-
AWTLSGTSGRAF,TRBJ2-1,TRBV30,TRBD2
ASSLDQGDEQF,TRBJ2-1,TRBV7-2,TRBD1
ASSVAGGGNSNQPQH,TRBJ1-5,TRBV9,-
ASSYSDRVEETQY,TRBJ2-5,TRBV6-6,TRBD1
ASSLGILLAGGEQY,TRBJ2-7,TRBV28,TRBD2
ASSPPGSPSVQY,TRBJ2-7,TRBV13,-
ASSEDRGNTEAF,TRBJ1-1,TRBV2,TRBD1
ASSNKDQPQH,TRBJ1-5,TRBV5-5,-
ASSVGMTQETQY,TRBJ2-5,TRBV9,-
ASSLGAAVTYEQY,TRBJ2-7,TRBV9,-
ATPDRVMNTEAF,TRBJ1-1,TRBV28,TRBD1
ASSTGQFYGYT,TRBJ1-2,TRBV6-5,-
ASSERQEAF,TRBJ1-1,TRBV10-2,-
SVELRYEQY,TRBJ2-7,TRBV29-1,-
ASSVGQYAGYT,TRBJ1-2,TRBV9,-
ASSGDRVGINQPQH,TRBJ1-5,TRBV7-9,TRBD1
ASRLGQSPGEKLF,TRBJ1-4,TRBV7-6,-
ASSYGGTGAYEQY,TRBJ2-7,TRBV6-6,TRBD1
ASSRDSGAKNIQY,TRBJ2-4,TRBV5-1,-
ASSLELAPSYEQY,TRBJ2-7,TRBV5-1,-
ASSPDRGRNYGYT,TRBJ1-2,TRBV5-1,TRBD1
ASTGFSFHTDTQY,TRBJ2-3,TRBV5-5,-
ASRSNRAHGYT,TRBJ1-2,TRBV7-2,-
ASSETGEDTEAF,TRBJ1-1,TRBV10-2,TRBD1
ASSHGAVGGGYGYT,TRBJ1-2,TRBV4-1,-
ASSRGTLNTGELF,TRBJ2-2,TRBV4-1,-
ASSRVGQRSTEKLF,TRBJ1-4,TRBV28,TRBD1
ASWGRGIRSYEQY,TRBJ2-7,TRBV6-5,-
ASSFGDRENQPQH,TRBJ1-5,TRBV5-6,TRBD1
ASSPPPGHSSYEQY,TRBJ2-7,TRBV7-9,-
ASSSTRNVGDYYGYT,TRBJ1-2,TRBV7-8,-
ASSQRFTGELF,TRBJ2-2,TRBV14,-
ASRPAGSGNTDTQY,TRBJ2-3,TRBV28,TRBD2